The 20 T cell receptor beta chains reported below all come from one sample, sequenced in a study of blood T cells in healthy people across ages. Next came a second PCR, run for about 6 to 12 cycles, which used a sample-barcoded 5' primer along with a J-beta primer mix. TCRdb independently ran MiXCR on the 5' RACE reads; one entry per CDR3 protein. The data show roughly 500,000 distinct CDR3 sequences, under 30% seen once. The same sample was also used in a study of T cells of mothers and their children.

Sequenced sample: blood. The receptors were gathered from a boy between 10 and 17 years old in good health.

The chain uses TRBV24-1 and TRBJ2-3; D perhaps matches TRBD1 (6 bases). This CDR3 region has 16 residues. The germline V gene encodes CDR1 KGHDR and CDR2 SFDVKD. Deletions cut 2 bases from V and 0 bases from J, with 11 bases between. CDR3 sequence reads: CATSDYRVTSTDTQYF. The CDR3, as DNA: TGTGCCACCAGTGATTACAGGGTTACTAGCACAGATACGCAGTATTTT.

The chain recombines TRBV9 with TRBJ2-5; 13 bases line up with TRBD2. Germline V CDR1 and CDR2: SGDLS, YYNGEE. Trimming at V came to 3 bases and at J to 5 bases, leaving 4 bases not matched to a gene. The CDR3 is made up of 15 amino acids. CDR3 sequence reads: CASSGGLAGEETQYF. CDR3 in DNA: TGTGCCAGCAGCGGCGGACTAGCGGGAGAGGAGACCCAGTACTTC.

The chain couples TRBV29-1 to TRBJ2-3; TRBD2 aligns across 8 bases. In germline, CDR1 is SQVTM, CDR2 ANQGSEA. With V trimmed by 4 bases and J by 2 bases, 11 bases remained unmatched. This CDR3 has 16 amino acids. Here the CDR3 reads CSVGAPSGGTTDTQYF. In DNA form, the CDR3 reads TGCAGCGTTGGTGCCCCGAGCGGGGGAACCACAGATACGCAGTATTTT.

This clonotype was seen a handful of times. The chain is built from TRBV4-1 and TRBJ2-5; possibly TRBD1 or TRBD2 for D (5 bases each). The CDR3 spans 15 residues. V was trimmed by 3 bases and J by 7 bases, leaving 18 bases between them. Germline V gene data show CDR1 as MGHRA and CDR2 as YSYEKL. CDR3 bases: TGCGCCAGCAGCCAGGCAGGGTCCCTCCGGGGGACCCAGTACTTC. It specifies CASSQAGSLRGTQYF.

V usage is TRBV5-1 and J usage is TRBJ2-7; D is possibly TRBD1 (6 bases). The closer fit of TRBJ2-1 to the DNA end suggests the J call may be wrong. CDR1 and CDR2 from the germline V gene are SGHRS and YFSETQ. CDR3 length equals 16 residues. CDR3 DNA: TGCGCCAGCAGCTTGGTTGGGGCGGACAGCTACAATGAGCAGTTCTTC. It encodes CASSLVGADSYNEQFF.

The rearrangement joins TRBV29-1 to TRBJ1-1; a possible D gene is TRBD1 (5 bases). V lost 3 bases and J 2 bases, leaving 13 bases between the germline ends. Looked up from germline, CDR1 is SQVTM and CDR2 is ANQGSEA. This CDR3 comprises 14 residues. The CDR3 nucleotides are TGCAGCGTTGAGGCGGCTAGGGGAAACACTGAAGCTTTCTTT. It translates to CSVEAARGNTEAFF.

V and J are TRBV14 and TRBJ2-7; D uncertain. Germline V CDR1 and CDR2: SGHDN, FVKESK. The CDR3 loop spans 16 amino acids. V shed 1 base and J shed 6 bases, with 19 bases lying between them. CDR3 DNA: TGTGCCAGCAGCCAAGTTTGGGCGACACCATTCCCCGAGCAGTACTTC. It translates to CASSQVWATPFPEQYF.

This clonotype was recorded at least ten times. This sequence joins TRBV29-1 and TRBJ2-5; no clear D. The CDR3 has 10 amino acids. V dropped 4 bases and J dropped 5 bases, with 5 bases sitting between them. Germline CDR1 SQVTM, CDR2 ANQGSEA. CDR3 in DNA: TGCAGCGTTGGTCGGGAGACCCAGTACTTC. Protein: CSVGRETQYF.

This chain joins TRBV4-2 and TRBJ2-6, with 9 positions matching TRBD2. J gave up 3 bases and V 5 bases, and 5 bases lay outside the gene matches. Germline CDR1 reads LGHNA; CDR2 reads YNFKEQ. There are 16 residues in the CDR3. The CDR3 protein is CASSSGTSFGANVLTF. CDR3 nucleotide sequence: TGTGCCAGCAGCTCCGGGACTAGCTTTGGGGCCAACGTCCTGACTTTC.

The chain uses TRBV11-2 and TRBJ2-7; the D call may be TRBD1 or TRBD2 (5 bases each). The last part of the DNA fits TRBJ2-1 better; the J call may be wrong. Looked up from germline, CDR1 is SGHAT and CDR2 is FQNNGV. The CDR3 sequence is 16 residues long. The CDR3 nucleotides are TGTGCCAGCAGCCCTCGAGGGGCAGGGTTCAGCGGTGAGCAGTTCTTC. Translated: CASSPRGAGFSGEQFF.

The chain recombines TRBV7-8 with TRBJ1-4; perhaps TRBD1 as D (6 bases). The V gene's germline CDR1 is SGHVS and CDR2 FQNEAQ. V lost 1 base to trimming and J lost 3 bases, with 33 bases between them. The CDR3 length is 23 residues. The DNA for the CDR3 is TGTGCCAGCAGCTTAGGTCGGGGGCCCTCCGGCACAGGGTCGCGTAAGGCTAATGAAAAACTGTTTTTT. It specifies CASSLGRGPSGTGSRKANEKLFF.

V gene TRBV6-5 combines with J gene TRBJ1-4; no clear D. The CDR3 spans 15 residues. V dropped 0 bases and J dropped 3 bases, with 8 bases sitting between them. Germline V gene sequence: CDR1 MNHEY, CDR2 SVGAGI. CDR3 protein: CASSYSKAANEKLFF. CDR3 nucleotides: TGTGCCAGCAGTTACTCGAAGGCAGCTAATGAAAAACTGTTTTTT.

This clonotype has more than one count but fewer than ten. The genes are TRBV27 and TRBJ1-5; weak D call: TRBD1 (5 bases). Germline V lookup: CDR1 MNHEY, CDR2 SMNVEV (reference sequence). The CDR3 runs to 15 residues. With 2 bases removed from V and 3 bases from J, the gap between germline ends came to 11 bases. Written as DNA, the CDR3 is TGTGCCAGCAGTTTAGGGGGGACTCCCAATCAGCCCCAGCATTTT. Protein product: CASSLGGTPNQPQHF.

The chain links TRBV9 to TRBJ2-5; unclear D gene. The better agreement between TRBJ2-1 and the DNA end casts doubt on the J call. Looked up from germline, CDR1 is SGDLS and CDR2 is YYNGEE. The CDR3 totals 16 residues. In DNA form, the CDR3 reads TGTGCCAGCAGCGTAGAGGTGGAACCCGCCTACAATGAGCAGTTCTTC. As protein: CASSVEVEPAYNEQFF.

CDR3 amino acids: CASSHRIRPSGANVLTF. In DNA form, the CDR3 reads TGTGCCAGCAGTCACCGAATCCGTCCCTCTGGGGCCAACGTCCTGACTTTC. The chain uses TRBV3-1 and TRBJ2-6; unclear D gene. The CDR3 length is 17 residues. The V end lost 6 bases, the J end lost 0 bases, and 15 bases lay between the germline ends. Germline values: CDR1 LGHDT, CDR2 YNNKEL (reference sequence). Based on the CDR3 plus reference TRBV3-1 and TRBJ2-6, the full variable domain is DTAVSQTPKYLVTQMGNDKSIKCEQNLGHDTMYWYKQDSKKFLKIMFSYNNKELIINETVPNRFSPKSPDKAHLNLHINSLELGDSAVYFCASSHRIRPSGANVLTFGAGSRLTVL.

The rearrangement uses TRBV7-9 and TRBJ1-2; D ambiguous. In germline, CDR1 is SEHNR, CDR2 FQNEAQ (reference sequence). V was clipped by 5 bases and J by 3 bases, with 19 bases between them. The CDR3 runs 16 residues. CDR3 amino acids: CASSHTGLRADYGYTF. As DNA, the CDR3 is TGTGCCAGCAGCCATACCGGTTTACGGGCGGACTATGGCTACACCTTC. The full variable domain, with the rest looked up from reference TRBV7-9 and TRBJ1-2, is DTGVSQNPRHKITKRGQNVTFRCDPISEHNRLYWYRQTLGQGPEFLTYFQNEAQLEKSRLLSDRFSAERPKGSFSTLEIQRTEQGDSAMYLCASSHTGLRADYGYTFGSGTRLTVV.

This clonotype showed up many times. The chain links TRBV7-8 to TRBJ2-7; TRBD2 agrees at 13 bases. After removal of 5 bases from V and 2 bases from J, the junction contained 6 bases not matched to a gene. CDR1 SGHVS and CDR2 FQNEAQ come from the germline V gene. This CDR3 has 16 amino acids. CDR3 sequence: CASSPGLAGWAYEQYF. The CDR3 region has the DNA TGTGCCAGCAGCCCGGGACTAGCGGGATGGGCCTACGAGCAGTACTTC.

This clonotype has a handful of counts. In nucleotides, the CDR3 is TGCAGCGTTGCAGGGGATTTGCCTGAAGCTTTCTTT. It is translated as CSVAGDLPEAFF. The rearrangement joins TRBV29-1 to TRBJ1-1; perhaps TRBD1 as D (6 bases). Trimming pared 4 bases from V and 6 bases from J, leaving 12 bases between. Germline assignment: CDR1 SQVTM and CDR2 ANQGSEA. CDR3 length: 12 residues.

The genes are TRBV29-1 and TRBJ1-2; possibly TRBD1 for D (6 bases). CDR1 is SQVTM, CDR2 ANQGSEA, per germline. The germline V and J ends were trimmed by 4 bases and 5 bases, with 17 bases remaining between them. This CDR3 has 14 residues. CDR3: CSVGGSGVRYGYTF. The CDR3 region has the DNA TGCAGCGTTGGAGGGTCAGGGGTTCGGTATGGCTACACCTTC.

This chain uses TRBV7-9 with TRBJ2-5; 12 bases match TRBD2. The CDR3 covers 18 residues. Looked up from germline, CDR1 is SEHNR and CDR2 is FQNEAQ (reference sequence). V trimming: 4 bases; J trimming: 4 bases; junction bases outside the gene matches: 13. CDR3 sequence reads: CASSSLRTSGIQRETQYF. CDR3 bases: TGTGCCAGCAGCTCGCTTCGGACTAGCGGGATTCAGAGAGAGACCCAGTACTTC.